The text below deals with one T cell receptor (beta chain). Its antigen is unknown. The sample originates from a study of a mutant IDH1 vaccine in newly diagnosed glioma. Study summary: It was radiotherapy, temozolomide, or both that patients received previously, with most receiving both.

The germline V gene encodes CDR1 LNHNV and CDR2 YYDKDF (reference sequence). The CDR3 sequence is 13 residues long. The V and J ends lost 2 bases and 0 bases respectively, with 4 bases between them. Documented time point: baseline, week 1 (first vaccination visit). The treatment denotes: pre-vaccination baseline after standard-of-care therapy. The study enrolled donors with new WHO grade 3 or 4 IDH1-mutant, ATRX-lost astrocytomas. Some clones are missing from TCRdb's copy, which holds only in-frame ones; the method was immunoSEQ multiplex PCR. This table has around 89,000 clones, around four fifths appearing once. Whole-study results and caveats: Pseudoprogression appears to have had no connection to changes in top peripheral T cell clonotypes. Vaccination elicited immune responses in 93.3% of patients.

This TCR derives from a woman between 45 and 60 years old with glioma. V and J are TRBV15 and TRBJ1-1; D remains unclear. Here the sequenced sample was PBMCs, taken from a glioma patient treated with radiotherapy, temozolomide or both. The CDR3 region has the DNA TGTGCCACCAGCAGATCCCTGAACACTGAAGCTTTCTTT. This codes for CATSRSLNTEAFF.